Listed here is a single TCR beta chain. Its antigen remains unknown. Produced via immunoSEQ multiplex PCR; TCRdb's table is partial and in-frame only. The repertoire holds 26,000 or so clones, with about 83% as singletons. This sample is drawn from a study of neoadjuvant nivolumab and ipilimumab in lung cancer. Study-wide results and limits: TCR richness and clonality were higher in tumors than adjacent uninvolved lung. Blood richness before therapy tracked richness in tumors resected after neoadjuvant therapy.

The specimen comprised tumor tissue, sampled after neoadjuvant nivolumab, alone or with ipilimumab, at or shortly before surgery. The source of this sequence is an adult with non-small cell lung cancer.

The CDR3, as DNA: TGTGCCAGCACCTATCTTAGAGGCGGCCTAAACTATGGCTACACCTTC. This sequence encodes CASTYLRGGLNYGYTF. The rearrangement links TRBV2 to TRBJ1-2; D uncertain. Deletions cut 7 bases from V and 2 bases from J, with 20 bases between. Germline CDR1 SNHLY, CDR2 FYNNEI. The length of the CDR3 is 16 residues.